This T cell receptor (beta chain) comes out of a study of T cells after somatic rescue of genetic block. J lost 3 bases, V lost 9 bases, and 8 bases had no gene match. The V gene's germline CDR1 is KGHSH and CDR2 LQKENI. The CDR3 has 13 residues. Using immunoSEQ multiplex PCR, the repertoire was profiled, and TCRdb retains in-frame clones only, with some absent. The sample contains approximately 67,000 clones, about 90% of which appear only once. J is TRBJ2-7 and V is TRBV18; TRBD1 matches 7 bases. The sample taken for sequencing was peripheral blood mononuclear cells (PBMCs). The TCR originated in a man aged 35 to 55. In DNA form, the CDR3 reads TGTGCCAGGACCACAGGGGACCTCTACGAGCAGTACTTC. This codes for CARTTGDLYEQYF.